This record concerns one T cell receptor (beta chain) sequence. One entry per CDR3 protein, called by TCRdb with MiXCR from the RT-PCR reads. Of 550,000 to 750,000 distinct CDR3 sequences in the sample, 13% to 15% were seen once. This CDR3 is built from 15 residues. Germline values: CDR1 MGHRA, CDR2 YSYEKL. Between the trimmed V and J ends, which lost 1 base and 4 bases, there was a span of 12 bases. Sequencing input: memory CD4+ T cells from blood. The chain links TRBV4-1 to TRBJ2-3; no firm D call. This receptor was identified in a female donor in good health, serving as a healthy control. CDR3 loop: CASSQAGVSSDTQYF. In DNA form, the CDR3 reads TGCGCCAGCAGCCAAGCTGGGGTTAGCTCAGATACGCAGTATTTT.